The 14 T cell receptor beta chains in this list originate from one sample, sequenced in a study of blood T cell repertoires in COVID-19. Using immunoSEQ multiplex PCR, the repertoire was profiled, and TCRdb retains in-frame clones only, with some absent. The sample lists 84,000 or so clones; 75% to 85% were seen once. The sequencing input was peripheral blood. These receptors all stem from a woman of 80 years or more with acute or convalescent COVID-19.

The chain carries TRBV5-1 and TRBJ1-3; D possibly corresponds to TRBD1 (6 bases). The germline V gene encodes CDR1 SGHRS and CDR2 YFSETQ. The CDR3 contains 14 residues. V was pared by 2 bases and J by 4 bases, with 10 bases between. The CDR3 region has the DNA TGCGCCAGCAGCTTAACAGGGTCCGGAAACACCATATATTTT. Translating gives CASSLTGSGNTIYF.

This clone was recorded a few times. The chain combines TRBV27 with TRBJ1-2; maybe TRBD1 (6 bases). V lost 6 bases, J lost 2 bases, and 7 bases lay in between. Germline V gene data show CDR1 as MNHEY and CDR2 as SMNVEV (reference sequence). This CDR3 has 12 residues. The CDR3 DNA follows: TGTGCCAGCAGGGACAGCAACTATGGCTACACCTTC. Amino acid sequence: CASRDSNYGYTF.

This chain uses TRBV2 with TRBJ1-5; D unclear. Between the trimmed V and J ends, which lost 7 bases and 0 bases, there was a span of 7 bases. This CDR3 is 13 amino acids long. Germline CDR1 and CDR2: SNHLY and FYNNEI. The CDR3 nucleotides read TGTGCCAGCAATCAGAATAGCAATCAGCCCCAGCATTTT. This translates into CASNQNSNQPQHF.

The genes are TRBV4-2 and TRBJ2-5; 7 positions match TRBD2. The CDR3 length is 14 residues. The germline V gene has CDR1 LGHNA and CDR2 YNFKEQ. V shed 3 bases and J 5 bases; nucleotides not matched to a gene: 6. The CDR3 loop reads CASSHGLGRETQYF. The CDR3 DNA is TGTGCCAGCAGCCACGGACTAGGAAGGGAGACCCAGTACTTC.

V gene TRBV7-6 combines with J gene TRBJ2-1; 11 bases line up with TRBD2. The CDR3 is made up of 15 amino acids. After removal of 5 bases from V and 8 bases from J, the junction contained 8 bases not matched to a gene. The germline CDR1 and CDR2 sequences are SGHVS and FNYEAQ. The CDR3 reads CASSTGVAGGDEQFF. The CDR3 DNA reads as TGTGCCAGCAGCACCGGGGTAGCGGGAGGGGATGAGCAGTTCTTC. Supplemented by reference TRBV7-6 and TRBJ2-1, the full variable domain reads GAGVSQSPRYKVTKRGQDVALRCDPISGHVSLYWYRQALGQGPEFLTYFNYEAQQDKSGLPNDRFSAERPEGSISTLTIQRTEQRDSAMYRCASSTGVAGGDEQFFGPGTRLTVL.

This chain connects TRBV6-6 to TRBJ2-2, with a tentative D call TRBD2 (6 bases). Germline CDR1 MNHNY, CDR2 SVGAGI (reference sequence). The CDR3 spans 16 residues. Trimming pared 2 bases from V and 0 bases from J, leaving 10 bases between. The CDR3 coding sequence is TGTGCCAGCAGTTACCGGGGCGGGACGAACACCGGGGAGCTGTTTTTT. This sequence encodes CASSYRGGTNTGELFF.

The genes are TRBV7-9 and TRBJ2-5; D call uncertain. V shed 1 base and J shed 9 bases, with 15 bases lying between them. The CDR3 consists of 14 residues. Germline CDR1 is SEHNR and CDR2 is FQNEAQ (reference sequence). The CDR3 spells CASSLDSLLRPQYF. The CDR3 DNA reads TGTGCCAGCAGCTTAGACTCCCTTCTGAGGCCCCAGTACTTC.

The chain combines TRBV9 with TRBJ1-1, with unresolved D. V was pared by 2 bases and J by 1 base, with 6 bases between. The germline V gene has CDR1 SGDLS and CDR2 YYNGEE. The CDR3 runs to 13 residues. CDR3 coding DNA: TGTGCCAGCAGCGTGGGAGAGAACACTGAAGCTTTCTTT. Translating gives CASSVGENTEAFF.

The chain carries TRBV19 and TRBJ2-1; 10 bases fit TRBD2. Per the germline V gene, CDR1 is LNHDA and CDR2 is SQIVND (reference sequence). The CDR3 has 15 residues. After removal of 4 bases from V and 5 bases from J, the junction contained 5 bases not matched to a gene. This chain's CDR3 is CASSTVAGGHNEQFF. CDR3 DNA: TGTGCCAGTAGTACGGTAGCGGGAGGCCACAATGAGCAGTTCTTC.

The chain's CDR3 is CASSLGQGQNIQYF. The CDR3 DNA reads TGCGCCAGCAGCTTGGGACAGGGCCAAAACATTCAGTACTTC. The gene calls are TRBV5-1 and TRBJ2-4; 7 bases line up with TRBD1. V shed 0 bases and J 5 bases; nucleotides not matched to a gene: 2. This CDR3 is built from 14 residues. CDR1 and CDR2 (germline): SGHRS, YFSETQ.

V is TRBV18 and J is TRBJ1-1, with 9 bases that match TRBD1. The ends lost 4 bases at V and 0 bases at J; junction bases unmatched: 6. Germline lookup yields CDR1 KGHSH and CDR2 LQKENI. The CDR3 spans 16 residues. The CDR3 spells CASSLDRGAMNTEAFF. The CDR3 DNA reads TGTGCCAGCTCACTTGACAGGGGGGCCATGAACACTGAAGCTTTCTTT.

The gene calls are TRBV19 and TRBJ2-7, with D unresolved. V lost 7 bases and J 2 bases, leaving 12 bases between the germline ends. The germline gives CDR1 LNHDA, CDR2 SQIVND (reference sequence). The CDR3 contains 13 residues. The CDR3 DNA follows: TGTGCCAGTACTAACGGTCGGGCCTACGAGCAGTACTTC. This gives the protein CASTNGRAYEQYF.

The CDR3 region is CASSVGLKLASSSPLHF. The CDR3, as DNA: TGTGCCAGCAGCGTAGGCCTAAAATTAGCATCTAGTTCACCCCTCCACTTT. The chain couples TRBV9 to TRBJ1-6, with D uncertain. CDR1 and CDR2 (germline): SGDLS, YYNGEE. V was cut by 0 bases and J by 9 bases, with 19 bases left in between. The CDR3 spans 17 residues.

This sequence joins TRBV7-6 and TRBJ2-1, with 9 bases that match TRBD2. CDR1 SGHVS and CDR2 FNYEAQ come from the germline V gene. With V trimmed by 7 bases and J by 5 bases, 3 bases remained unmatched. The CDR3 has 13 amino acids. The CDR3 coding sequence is TGTGCCAGCAAGACTAGCGGTAACAATGAGCAGTTCTTC. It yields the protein CASKTSGNNEQFF.